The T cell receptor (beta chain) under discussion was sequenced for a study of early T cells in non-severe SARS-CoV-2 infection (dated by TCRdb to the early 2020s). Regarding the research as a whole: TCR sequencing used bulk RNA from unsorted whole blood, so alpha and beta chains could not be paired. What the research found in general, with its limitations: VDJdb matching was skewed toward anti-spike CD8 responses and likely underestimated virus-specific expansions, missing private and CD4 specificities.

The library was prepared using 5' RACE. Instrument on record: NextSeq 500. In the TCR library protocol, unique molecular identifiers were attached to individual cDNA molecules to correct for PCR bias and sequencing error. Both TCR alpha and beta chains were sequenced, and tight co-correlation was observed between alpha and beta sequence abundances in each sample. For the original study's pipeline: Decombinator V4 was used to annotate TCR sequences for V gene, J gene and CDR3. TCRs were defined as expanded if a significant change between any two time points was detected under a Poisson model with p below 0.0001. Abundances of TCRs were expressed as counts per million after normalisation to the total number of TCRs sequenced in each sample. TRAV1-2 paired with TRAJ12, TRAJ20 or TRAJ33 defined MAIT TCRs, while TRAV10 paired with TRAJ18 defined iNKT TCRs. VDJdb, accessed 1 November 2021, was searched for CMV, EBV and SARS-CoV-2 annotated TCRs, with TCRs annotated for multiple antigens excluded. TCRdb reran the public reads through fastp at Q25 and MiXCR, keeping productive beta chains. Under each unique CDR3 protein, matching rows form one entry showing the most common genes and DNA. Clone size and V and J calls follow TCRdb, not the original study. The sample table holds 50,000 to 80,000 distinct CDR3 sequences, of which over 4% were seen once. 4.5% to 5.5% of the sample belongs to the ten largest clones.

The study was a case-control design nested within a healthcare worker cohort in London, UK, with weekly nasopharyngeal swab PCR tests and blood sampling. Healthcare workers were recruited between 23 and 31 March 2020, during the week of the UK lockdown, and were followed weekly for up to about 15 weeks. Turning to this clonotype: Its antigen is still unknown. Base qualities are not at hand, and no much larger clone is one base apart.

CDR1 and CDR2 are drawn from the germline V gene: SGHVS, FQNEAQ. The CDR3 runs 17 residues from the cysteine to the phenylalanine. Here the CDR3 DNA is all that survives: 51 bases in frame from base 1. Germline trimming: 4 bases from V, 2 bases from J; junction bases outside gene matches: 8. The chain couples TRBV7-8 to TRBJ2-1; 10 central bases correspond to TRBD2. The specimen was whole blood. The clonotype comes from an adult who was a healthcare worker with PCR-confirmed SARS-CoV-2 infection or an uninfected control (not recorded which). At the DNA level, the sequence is TGTGCCAGCAGCTCCAAGCTAGCGGGGGAACCCTACAATGAGCAGTTCTTC. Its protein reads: CASSSKLAGEPYNEQFF.